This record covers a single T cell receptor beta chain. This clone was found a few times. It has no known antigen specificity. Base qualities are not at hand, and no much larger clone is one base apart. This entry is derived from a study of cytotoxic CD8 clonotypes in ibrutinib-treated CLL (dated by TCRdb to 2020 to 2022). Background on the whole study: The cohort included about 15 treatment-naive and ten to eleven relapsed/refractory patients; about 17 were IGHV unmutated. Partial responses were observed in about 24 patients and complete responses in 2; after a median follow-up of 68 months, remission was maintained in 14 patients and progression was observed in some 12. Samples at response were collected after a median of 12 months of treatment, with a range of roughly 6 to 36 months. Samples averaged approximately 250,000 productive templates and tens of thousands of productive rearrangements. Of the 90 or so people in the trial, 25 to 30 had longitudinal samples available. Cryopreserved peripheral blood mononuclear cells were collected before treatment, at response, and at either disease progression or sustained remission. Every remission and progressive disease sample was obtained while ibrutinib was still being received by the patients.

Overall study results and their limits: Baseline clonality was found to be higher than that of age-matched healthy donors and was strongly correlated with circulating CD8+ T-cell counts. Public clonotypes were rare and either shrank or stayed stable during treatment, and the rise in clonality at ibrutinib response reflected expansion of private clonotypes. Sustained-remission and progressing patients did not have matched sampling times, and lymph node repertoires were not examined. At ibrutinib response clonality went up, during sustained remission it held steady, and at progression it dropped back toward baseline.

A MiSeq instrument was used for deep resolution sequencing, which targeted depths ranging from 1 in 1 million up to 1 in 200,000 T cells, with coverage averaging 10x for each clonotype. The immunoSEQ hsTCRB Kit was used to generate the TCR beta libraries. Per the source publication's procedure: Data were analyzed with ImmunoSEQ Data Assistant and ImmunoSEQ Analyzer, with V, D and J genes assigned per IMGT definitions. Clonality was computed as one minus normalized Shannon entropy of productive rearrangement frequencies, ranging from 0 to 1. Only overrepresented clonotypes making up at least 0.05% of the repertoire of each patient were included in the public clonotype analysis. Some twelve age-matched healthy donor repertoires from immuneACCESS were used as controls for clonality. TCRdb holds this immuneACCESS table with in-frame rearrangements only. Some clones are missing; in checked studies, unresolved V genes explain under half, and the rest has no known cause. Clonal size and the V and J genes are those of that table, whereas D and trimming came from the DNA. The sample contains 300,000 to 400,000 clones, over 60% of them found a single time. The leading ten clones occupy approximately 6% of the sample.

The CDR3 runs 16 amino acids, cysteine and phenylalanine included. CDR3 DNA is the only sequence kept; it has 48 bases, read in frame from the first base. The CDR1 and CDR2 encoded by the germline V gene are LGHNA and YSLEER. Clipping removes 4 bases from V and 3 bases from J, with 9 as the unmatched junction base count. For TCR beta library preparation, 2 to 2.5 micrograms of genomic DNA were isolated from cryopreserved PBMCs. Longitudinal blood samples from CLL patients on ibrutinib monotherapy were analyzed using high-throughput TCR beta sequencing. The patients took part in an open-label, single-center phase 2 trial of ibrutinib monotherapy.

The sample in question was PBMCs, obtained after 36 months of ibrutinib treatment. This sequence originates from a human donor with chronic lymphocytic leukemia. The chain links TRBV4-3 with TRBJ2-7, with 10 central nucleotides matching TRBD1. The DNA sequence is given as TGCGCCAGCAGCCGATCGACAGGGGGCTTTCGCTACGAGCAGTACTTC. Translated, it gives CASSRSTGGFRYEQYF.